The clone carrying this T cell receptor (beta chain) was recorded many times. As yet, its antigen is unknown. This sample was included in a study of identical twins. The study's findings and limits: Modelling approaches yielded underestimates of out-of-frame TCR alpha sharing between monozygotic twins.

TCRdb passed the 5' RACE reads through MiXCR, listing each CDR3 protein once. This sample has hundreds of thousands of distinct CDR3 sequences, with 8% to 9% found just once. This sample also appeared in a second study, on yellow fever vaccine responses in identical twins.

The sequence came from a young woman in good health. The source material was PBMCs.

The CDR3 sequence is CSVDVVNLGEQFF. The CDR3 region has the DNA TGCAGCGTTGACGTAGTGAACCTCGGTGAGCAGTTCTTC. The chain carries TRBV29-1 and TRBJ2-1; D remains unclear. Germline loops: CDR1 SQVTM, CDR2 ANQGSEA. There are 13 residues in the CDR3. V gave up 3 bases and J gave up 9 bases, with 15 bases separating them.